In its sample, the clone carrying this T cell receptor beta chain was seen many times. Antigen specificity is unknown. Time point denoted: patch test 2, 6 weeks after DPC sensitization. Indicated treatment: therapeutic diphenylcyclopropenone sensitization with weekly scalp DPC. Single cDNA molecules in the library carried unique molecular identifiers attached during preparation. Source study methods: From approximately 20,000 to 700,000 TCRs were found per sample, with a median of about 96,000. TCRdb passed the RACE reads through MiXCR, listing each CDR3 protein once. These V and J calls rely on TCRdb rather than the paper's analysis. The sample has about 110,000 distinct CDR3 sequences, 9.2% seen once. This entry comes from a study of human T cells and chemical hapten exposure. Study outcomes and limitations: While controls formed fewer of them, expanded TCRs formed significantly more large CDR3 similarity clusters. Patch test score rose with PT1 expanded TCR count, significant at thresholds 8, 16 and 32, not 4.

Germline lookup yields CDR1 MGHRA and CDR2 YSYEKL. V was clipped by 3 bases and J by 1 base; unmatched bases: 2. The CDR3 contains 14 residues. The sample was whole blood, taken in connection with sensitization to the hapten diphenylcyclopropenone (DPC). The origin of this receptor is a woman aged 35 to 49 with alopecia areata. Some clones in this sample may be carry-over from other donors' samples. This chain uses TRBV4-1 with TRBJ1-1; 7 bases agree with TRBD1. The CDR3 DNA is TGCGCCAGCAGCCAGGGGACAGAGAACACTGAAGCTTTCTTT. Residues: CASSQGTENTEAFF.